This record looks at one T cell receptor beta chain sequence and its context. The data were produced by immunoSEQ multiplex PCR, yet TCRdb's version contains in-frame clones alone and is incomplete. Altogether around 600,000 clones are present, around 97% being singletons, with the ten largest covering about 0.057%. Germline assignment: CDR1 LNHDA and CDR2 SQIVND (reference sequence). With 7 bases clipped from V and 3 bases from J, the junction kept 8 bases outside the gene matches. The CDR3 spans 15 residues. This sample was included in a study of shared clonotypes between healthy human individuals.

The rearrangement links TRBV19 to TRBJ1-2; TRBD1 aligns across 10 bases. The TCR comes from a woman aged 25 to 39 in good health. Material: naive CD4+ T cells sorted from blood. The sample's subset: CD45RA+ positively selected. The DNA for the CDR3 is TGTGCCAGTACCGAACGGACAGGGGGTTACTATGGCTACACCTTC. This gives the protein CASTERTGGYYGYTF.